By sample fraction, the clone carrying this T cell receptor beta chain is medium-sized (0.01 to 0.1%). What it recognizes is unknown. The sample belongs to a study of spatial heterogeneity in lung cancer. Across the whole study: Strong correlation was found between tumor-region TCR transcript counts and a T cell module score from matched bulk RNA-seq.

Study outcomes and limitations: Counts of expanded intratumoral alpha and beta TCRs tracked tumor mutation counts.

Time point in this sample: sample taken at primary tumor resection. TCRdb called the 5' RACE reads again in MiXCR, with one record for every CDR3 protein. The profile shows 9,000 to 10,000 distinct CDR3 sequences, 6% to 6.5% of them singletons. The receptor comes from a female donor with early-stage non-small cell lung cancer. This specimen consisted of lung tumor tissue, obtained at surgery.

The CDR3 loop reads CASSFAGKGESPLHF. CDR3 DNA sequence: TGTGCCAGCAGTTTCGCAGGGAAGGGGGAATCACCCCTCCACTTT. The V call is TRBV12-3 or TRBV12-4, the J call TRBJ1-6; tentatively, D is TRBD1 (6 bases). Between the trimmed V and J ends, which lost 3 bases and 10 bases, there was a span of 16 bases. CDR3 length: 15 amino acids.